The subject of this entry is one T cell receptor (beta chain). This record comes from a study of radiation and T cells in renal cell carcinoma. CDR3 length: 11 residues. The germline V gene has CDR1 SGHRS and CDR2 YFSETQ. Trimming shortened V by 3 bases and J by 5 bases, and 6 bases separated the two germline ends. Assay used: immunoSEQ multiplex PCR; TCRdb lists only in-frame clones, some missing. The sample consists of under 200,000 clones, less than 90% of them appearing once. Time point denoted: blood 4 weeks post-SBRT, at nephrectomy. Treatment described: 15 Gy SBRT to primary tumor, nephrectomy 4 weeks later.

The chain is built from TRBV5-1 and TRBJ2-7; no reliable D call. The sample in question was blood, obtained from a patient whose treatment included radiotherapy and nephrectomy. The clonotype comes from a woman aged 50 to 65 with renal cell carcinoma. In DNA form, the CDR3 reads TGCGCCAGCAGCTCCGAGCACGAGCAGTACTTC. It yields the protein CASSSEHEQYF.